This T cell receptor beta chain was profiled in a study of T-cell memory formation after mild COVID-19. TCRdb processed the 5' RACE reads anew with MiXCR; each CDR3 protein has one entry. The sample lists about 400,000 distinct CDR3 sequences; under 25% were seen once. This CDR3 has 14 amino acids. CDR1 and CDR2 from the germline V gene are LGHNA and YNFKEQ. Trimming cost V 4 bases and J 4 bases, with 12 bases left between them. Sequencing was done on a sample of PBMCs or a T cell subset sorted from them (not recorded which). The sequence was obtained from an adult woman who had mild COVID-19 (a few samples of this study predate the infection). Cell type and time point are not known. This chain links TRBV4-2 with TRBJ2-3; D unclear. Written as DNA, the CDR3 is TGTGCCAGCAGCCGTGGTAAAGGAGCAGATACGCAGTATTTT. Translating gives CASSRGKGADTQYF.